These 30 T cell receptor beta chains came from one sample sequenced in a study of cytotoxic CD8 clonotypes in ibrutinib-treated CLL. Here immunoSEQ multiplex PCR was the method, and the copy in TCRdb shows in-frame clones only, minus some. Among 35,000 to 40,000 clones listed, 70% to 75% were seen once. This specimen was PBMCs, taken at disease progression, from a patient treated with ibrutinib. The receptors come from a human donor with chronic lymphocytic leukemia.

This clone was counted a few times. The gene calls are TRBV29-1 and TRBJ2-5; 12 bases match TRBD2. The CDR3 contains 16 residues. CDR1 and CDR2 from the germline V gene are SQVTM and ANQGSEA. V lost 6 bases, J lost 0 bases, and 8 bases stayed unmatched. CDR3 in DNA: TGCAGCGTGAATGGACTAGCGGGGCTCTACCAAGAGACCCAGTACTTC. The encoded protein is CSVNGLAGLYQETQYF.

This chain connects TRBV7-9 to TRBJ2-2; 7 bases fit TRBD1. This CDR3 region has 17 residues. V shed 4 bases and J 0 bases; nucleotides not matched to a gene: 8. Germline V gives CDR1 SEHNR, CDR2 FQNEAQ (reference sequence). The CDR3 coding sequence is TGTGCCAGCAGCTCCCCCGCCGGGACAGCGAACACCGGGGAGCTGTTTTTT. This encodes CASSSPAGTANTGELFF. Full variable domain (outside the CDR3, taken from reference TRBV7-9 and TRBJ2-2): DTGVSQNPRHKITKRGQNVTFRCDPISEHNRLYWYRQTLGQGPEFLTYFQNEAQLEKSRLLSDRFSAERPKGSFSTLEIQRTEQGDSAMYLCASSSPAGTANTGELFFGEGSRLTVL.

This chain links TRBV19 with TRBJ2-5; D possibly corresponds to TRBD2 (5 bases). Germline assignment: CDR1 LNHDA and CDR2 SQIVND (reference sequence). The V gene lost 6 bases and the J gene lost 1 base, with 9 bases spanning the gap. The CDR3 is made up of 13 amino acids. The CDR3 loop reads CASRSAGQETQYF. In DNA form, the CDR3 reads TGTGCCAGTAGGTCGGCGGGCCAAGAGACCCAGTACTTC.

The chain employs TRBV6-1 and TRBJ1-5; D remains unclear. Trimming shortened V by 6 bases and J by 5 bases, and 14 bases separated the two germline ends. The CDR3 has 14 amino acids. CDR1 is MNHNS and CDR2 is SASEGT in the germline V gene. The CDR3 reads CASSPITQYQPQHF. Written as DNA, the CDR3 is TGTGCCAGCAGCCCAATAACACAGTATCAGCCCCAGCATTTT.

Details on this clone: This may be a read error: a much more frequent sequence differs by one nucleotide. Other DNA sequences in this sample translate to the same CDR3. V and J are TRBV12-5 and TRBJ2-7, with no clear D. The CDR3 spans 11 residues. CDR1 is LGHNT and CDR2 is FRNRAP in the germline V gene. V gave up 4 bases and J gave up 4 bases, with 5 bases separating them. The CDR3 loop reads CASGWSYEQYF. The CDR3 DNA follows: TGTGCTAGTGGTTGGTCGTACGAGCAGTACTTC.

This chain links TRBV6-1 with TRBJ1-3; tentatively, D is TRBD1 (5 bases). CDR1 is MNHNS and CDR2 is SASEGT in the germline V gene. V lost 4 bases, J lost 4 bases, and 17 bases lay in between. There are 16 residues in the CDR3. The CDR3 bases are TGTGCCAGCAGTGCCGGGCGGGGCAGGGCAGGAAACACCATATATTTT. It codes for CASSAGRGRAGNTIYF.

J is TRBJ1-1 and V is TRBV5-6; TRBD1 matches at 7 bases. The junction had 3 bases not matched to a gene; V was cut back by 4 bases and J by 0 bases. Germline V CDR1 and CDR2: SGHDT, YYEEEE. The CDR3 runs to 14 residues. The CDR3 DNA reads TGTGCCAGCAGCCTACAGGGGATGAACACTGAAGCTTTCTTT. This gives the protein CASSLQGMNTEAFF.

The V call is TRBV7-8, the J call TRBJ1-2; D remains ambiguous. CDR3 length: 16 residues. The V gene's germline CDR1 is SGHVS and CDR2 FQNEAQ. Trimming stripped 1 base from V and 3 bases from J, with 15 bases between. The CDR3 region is CASSLEVGKLYYGYTF. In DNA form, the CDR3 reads TGTGCCAGCAGCTTAGAGGTCGGGAAACTCTACTATGGCTACACCTTC.

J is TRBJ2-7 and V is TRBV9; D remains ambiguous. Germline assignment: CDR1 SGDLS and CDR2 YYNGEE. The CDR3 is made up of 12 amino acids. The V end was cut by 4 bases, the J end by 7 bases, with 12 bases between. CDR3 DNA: TGTGCCAGCAGCCCGGCGGTGGAAGAGCAGTACTTC. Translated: CASSPAVEEQYF. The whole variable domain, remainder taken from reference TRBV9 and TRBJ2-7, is DSGVTQTPKHLITATGQRVTLRCSPRSGDLSVYWYQQSLDQGLQFLIQYYNGEERAKGNILERFSAQQFPDLHSELNLSSLELGDSALYFCASSPAVEEQYFGPGTRLTVT.

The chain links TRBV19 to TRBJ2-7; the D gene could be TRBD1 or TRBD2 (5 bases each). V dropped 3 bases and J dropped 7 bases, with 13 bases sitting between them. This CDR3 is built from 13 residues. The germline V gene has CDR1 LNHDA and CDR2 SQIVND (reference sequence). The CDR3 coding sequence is TGTGCCAGTAGTATCGGGGACCCCTGGGAGCAGTACTTC. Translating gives CASSIGDPWEQYF.

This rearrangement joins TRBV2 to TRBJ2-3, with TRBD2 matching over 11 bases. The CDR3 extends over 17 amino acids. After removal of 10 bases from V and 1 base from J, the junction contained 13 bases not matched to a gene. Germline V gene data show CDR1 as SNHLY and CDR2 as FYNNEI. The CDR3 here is CATSLAGAPFGTDTQYF. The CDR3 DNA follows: TGTGCCACCTCACTAGCGGGGGCGCCCTTTGGCACAGATACGCAGTATTTT.

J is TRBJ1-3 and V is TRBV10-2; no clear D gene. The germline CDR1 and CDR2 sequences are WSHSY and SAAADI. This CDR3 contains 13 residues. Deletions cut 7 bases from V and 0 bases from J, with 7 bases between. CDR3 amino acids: CASTASSGNTIYF. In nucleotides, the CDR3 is TGCGCCAGCACCGCGAGCTCTGGAAACACCATATATTTT.

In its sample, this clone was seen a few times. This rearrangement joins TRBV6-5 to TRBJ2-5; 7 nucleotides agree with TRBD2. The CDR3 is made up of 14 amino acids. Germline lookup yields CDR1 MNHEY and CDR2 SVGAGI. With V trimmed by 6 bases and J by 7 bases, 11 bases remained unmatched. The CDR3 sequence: CASSSGTNLGTQYF. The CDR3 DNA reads TGTGCCAGCAGCTCCGGGACTAACCTAGGGACCCAGTACTTC.

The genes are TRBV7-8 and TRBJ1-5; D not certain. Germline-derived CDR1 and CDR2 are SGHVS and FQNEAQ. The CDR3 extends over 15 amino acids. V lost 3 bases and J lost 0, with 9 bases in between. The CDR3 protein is CASSFRENSNQPQHF. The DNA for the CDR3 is TGTGCCAGCAGCTTCCGGGAGAATAGCAATCAGCCCCAGCATTTT.

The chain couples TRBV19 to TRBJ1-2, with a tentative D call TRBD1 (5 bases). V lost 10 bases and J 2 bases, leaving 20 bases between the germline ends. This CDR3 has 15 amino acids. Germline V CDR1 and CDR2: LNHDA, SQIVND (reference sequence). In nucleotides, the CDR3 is TGTGCCACCACCCCCCTCCCCGGGGCCAACTATGGCTACACCTTC. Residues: CATTPLPGANYGYTF.

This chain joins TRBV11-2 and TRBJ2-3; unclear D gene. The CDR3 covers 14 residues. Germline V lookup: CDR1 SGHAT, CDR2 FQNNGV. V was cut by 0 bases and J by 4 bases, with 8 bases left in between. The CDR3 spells CASSLESGPDTQYF. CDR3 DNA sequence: TGTGCCAGCAGCTTAGAGTCGGGTCCAGATACGCAGTATTTT.

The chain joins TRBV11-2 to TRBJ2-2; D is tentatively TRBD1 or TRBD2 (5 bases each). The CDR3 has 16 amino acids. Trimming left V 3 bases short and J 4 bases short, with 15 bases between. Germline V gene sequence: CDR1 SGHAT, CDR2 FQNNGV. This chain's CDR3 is CASSFIPGRSTGELFF. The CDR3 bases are TGTGCCAGCAGCTTCATACCGGGACGGAGCACCGGGGAGCTGTTTTTT.

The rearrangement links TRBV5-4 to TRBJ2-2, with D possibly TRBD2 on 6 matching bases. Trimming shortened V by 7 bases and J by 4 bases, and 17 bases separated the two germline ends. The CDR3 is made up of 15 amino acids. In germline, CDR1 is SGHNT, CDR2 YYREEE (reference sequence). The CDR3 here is CASSSPGRSTGELFF. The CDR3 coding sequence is TGTGCCAGCTCCAGCCCAGGGAGGAGCACCGGGGAGCTGTTTTTT. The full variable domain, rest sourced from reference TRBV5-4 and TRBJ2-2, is ETGVTQSPTHLIKTRGQQVTLRCSSQSGHNTVSWYQQALGQGPQFIFQYYREEENGRGNFPPRFSGLQFPNYSSELNVNALELDDSALYLCASSSPGRSTGELFFGEGSRLTVL.

The CDR3 protein is CASSKGGGGLGYEQYF. CDR3 bases: TGTGCCAGCAGCAAAGGGGGAGGGGGCCTGGGCTACGAGCAGTACTTC. The chain links TRBV21-1 to TRBJ2-7. TRBV21-1 is labeled a pseudogene. This CDR3 has 16 amino acids.

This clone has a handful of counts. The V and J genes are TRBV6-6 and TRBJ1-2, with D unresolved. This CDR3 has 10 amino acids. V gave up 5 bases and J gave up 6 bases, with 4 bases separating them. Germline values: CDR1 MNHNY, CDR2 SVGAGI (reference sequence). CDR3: CASSGDGYTF. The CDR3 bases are TGTGCCAGCAGTGGCGATGGCTACACCTTC.

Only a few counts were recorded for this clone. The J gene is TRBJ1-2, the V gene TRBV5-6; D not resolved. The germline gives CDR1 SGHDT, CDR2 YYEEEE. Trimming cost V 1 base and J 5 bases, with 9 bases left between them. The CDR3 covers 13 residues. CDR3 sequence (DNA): TGTGCCAGCAGCTTGCGGGCACATTATGGCTACACCTTC. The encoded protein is CASSLRAHYGYTF.

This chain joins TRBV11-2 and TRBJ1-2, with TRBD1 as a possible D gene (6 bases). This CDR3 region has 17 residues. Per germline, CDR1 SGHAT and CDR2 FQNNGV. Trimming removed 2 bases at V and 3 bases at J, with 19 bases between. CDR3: CASSLMGTGGADYGYTF. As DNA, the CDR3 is TGTGCCAGCAGCTTAATGGGGACGGGGGGCGCAGACTATGGCTACACCTTC.

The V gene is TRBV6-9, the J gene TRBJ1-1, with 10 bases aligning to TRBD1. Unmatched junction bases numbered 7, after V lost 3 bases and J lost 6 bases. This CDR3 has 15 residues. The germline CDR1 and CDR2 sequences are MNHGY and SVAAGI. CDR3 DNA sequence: TGTGCCAGCAGTTACATGACAGGGGGCAACGCTGAAGCTTTCTTT. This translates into CASSYMTGGNAEAFF.

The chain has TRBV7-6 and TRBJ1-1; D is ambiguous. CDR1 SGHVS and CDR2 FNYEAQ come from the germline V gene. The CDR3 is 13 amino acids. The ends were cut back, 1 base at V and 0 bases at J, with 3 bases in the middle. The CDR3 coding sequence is TGTGCCAGCAGCTTAGATCTGAACACTGAAGCTTTCTTT. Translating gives CASSLDLNTEAFF.

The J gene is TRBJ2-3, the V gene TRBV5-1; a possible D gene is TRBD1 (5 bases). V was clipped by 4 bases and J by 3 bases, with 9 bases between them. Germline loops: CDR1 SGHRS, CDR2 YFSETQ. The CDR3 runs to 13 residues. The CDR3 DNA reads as TGCGCCAGCAGCAACCCAGGGACAGATACGCAGTATTTT. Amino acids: CASSNPGTDTQYF. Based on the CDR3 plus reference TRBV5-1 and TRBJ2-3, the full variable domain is KAGVTQTPRYLIKTRGQQVTLSCSPISGHRSVSWYQQTPGQGLQFLFEYFSETQRNKGNFPGRFSGRQFSNSRSEMNVSTLELGDSALYLCASSNPGTDTQYFGPGTRLTVL.

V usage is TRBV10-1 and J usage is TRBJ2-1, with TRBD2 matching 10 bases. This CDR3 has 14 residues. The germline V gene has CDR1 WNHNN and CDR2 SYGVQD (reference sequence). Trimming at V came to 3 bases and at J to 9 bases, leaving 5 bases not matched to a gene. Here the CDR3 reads CASSDFPSGGEQFF. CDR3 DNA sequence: TGCGCCAGCAGTGACTTCCCTAGCGGGGGTGAGCAGTTCTTC.

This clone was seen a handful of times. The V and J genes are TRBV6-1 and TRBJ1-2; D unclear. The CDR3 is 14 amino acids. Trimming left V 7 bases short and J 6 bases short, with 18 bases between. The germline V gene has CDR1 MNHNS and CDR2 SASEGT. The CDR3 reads CASTIESGVNGYTF. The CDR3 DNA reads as TGTGCCAGCACAATTGAATCAGGAGTGAATGGCTACACCTTC.

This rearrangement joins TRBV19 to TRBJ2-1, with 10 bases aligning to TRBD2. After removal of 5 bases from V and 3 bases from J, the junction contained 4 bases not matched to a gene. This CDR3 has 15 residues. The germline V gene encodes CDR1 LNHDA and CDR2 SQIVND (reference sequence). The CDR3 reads CASSPSSGGYNEQFF. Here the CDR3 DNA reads TGTGCCAGTAGTCCATCTAGCGGGGGCTACAATGAGCAGTTCTTC.

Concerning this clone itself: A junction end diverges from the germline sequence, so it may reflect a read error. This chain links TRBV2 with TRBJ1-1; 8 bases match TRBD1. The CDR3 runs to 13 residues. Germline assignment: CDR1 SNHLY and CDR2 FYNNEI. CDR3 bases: TGTGCCAGCAGTGAACAGGGGGCATGGCGTTTGTACTTT. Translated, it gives CASSEQGAWRLYF.

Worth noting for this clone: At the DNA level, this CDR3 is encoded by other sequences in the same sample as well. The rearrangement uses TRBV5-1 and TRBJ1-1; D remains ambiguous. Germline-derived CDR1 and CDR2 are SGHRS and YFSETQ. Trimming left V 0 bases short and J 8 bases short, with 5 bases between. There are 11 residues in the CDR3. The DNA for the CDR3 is TGCGCCAGCAGCTTGGCGGGGGAAGCTTTCTTT. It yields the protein CASSLAGEAFF.